What follows are 19 T cell receptor beta chains derived from one specimen sequenced in a study of T cells in Graves' hyperthyroidism and ophthalmopathy (dated by TCRdb to about 2019). Library method: multiplex PCR. Sequencing took place on an Illumina HiSeq 2000. The TCR beta CDR3 regions were amplified from the RNA transcripts. A first-round RT-PCR of the TCR CDR3 used the HTBI primer set with the Qiagen OneStep RT-PCR kit. TCRdb itself trimmed the public reads at Q25 with fastp, ran MiXCR and retained productive beta chains. One record per CDR3 amino acid sequence lists the most common genes and DNA. Counted in this sample were 490,000 or so distinct CDR3 sequences; 46% of them appeared once. The top ten hold about two fifths of the sample. Sequenced input: peripheral blood or thyroid tissue (not recorded which). These receptor sequences come from an adult woman with Graves' disease, either hyperthyroidism or ophthalmopathy (not recorded which).

This chain links TRBV29-1 with TRBJ1-1, with D uncertain. The germline V gene encodes CDR1 SQVTM and CDR2 ANQGSEA. The CDR3 consists of 11 residues. Trimming cost V 4 bases and J 10 bases, with 13 bases left between them. In DNA, the CDR3 is TGCAGCGTTGTGACACCCGGCGGAGCTTTCTTT. It translates to CSVVTPGGAFF.

This clonotype has at least ten counts. CDR3 nucleotide sequence: TGTGCCAGCAGTTTACGGGGCGAGAACACCGGGGAGCTGTTTTTT. Its protein is CASSLRGENTGELFF. The chain joins TRBV12-3 or TRBV12-4 to TRBJ2-2; D is perhaps TRBD1 or TRBD2 (5 bases each). The germline V and J ends were trimmed by 2 bases and 1 base, with 8 bases remaining between them. CDR3 length: 15 amino acids.

Concerning this clonotype: Relative to the germline gene, one junction end is altered; a read error may explain this. The genes are TRBV7-2 and TRBJ1-3; D call uncertain. The germline V gene encodes CDR1 SGHTA and CDR2 FQGNSA. This CDR3 contains 15 residues. The CDR3 is CASSLVQPSGNTIYF. The CDR3 DNA is TGTGCCAGCAGCTTAGTCCAGCCCTCTGGAAACACCATATACTTT.

This clonotype was recorded at least ten times. This rearrangement joins TRBV3-1 to TRBJ2-5; 7 nucleotides align to TRBD2. The CDR3 loop spans 14 amino acids. The V and J ends lost 4 bases and 3 bases, in that order; junction bases with no gene match: 5. The germline V gene encodes CDR1 LGHDT and CDR2 YNNKEL (reference sequence). CDR3 in DNA: TGTGCCAGCAGCCTACGGGGAGGGGAAGAGACCCAGTACTTC. This sequence encodes CASSLRGGEETQYF.

This clonotype was counted at least ten times. This rearrangement joins TRBV7-2 to TRBJ2-2; 8 nucleotides agree with TRBD2. Germline loops: CDR1 SGHTA, CDR2 FQGNSA. The V gene end was trimmed by 5 bases and the J gene end by 7 bases; junction bases not matched to a gene: 12. The CDR3 runs 16 residues. Written as DNA, the CDR3 is TGTGCCAGCAGCCAAGTGGGGCGCAGCGGGGGCGGGGAGCTGTTTTTT. This codes for CASSQVGRSGGGELFF.

This clonotype has only a few counts. The genes are TRBV10-2 and TRBJ1-2; D is possibly TRBD1 (5 bases). V lost 3 bases to trimming and J lost 2 bases, with 7 bases between them. Germline V gene lookup returns CDR1 WSHSY and CDR2 SAAADI. The CDR3 has 13 residues. CDR3 region: CASSDRGNYGYTF. The CDR3, as DNA: TGCGCCAGCAGTGATCGGGGCAACTATGGCTACACCTTC.

This clonotype was observed at least ten times. The V and J genes are TRBV7-2 and TRBJ1-5, with D tentatively TRBD1 (6 bases). The CDR3 contains 14 residues. Germline loops: CDR1 SGHTA, CDR2 FQGNSA. V was clipped by 2 bases and J by 7 bases, with 12 bases between them. CDR3: CASSLYGGGQPQHF. Here the CDR3 DNA reads TGTGCCAGCAGCTTATATGGGGGCGGCCAGCCCCAGCATTTT.

The table lists this clonotype with a count of one. The V gene is TRBV2, the J gene TRBJ1-6; TRBD1 is a possible D gene (5 bases). The germline CDR1 and CDR2 sequences are SNHLY and FYNNEI. Deletions cut 3 bases from V and 9 bases from J, with 12 bases between. The CDR3 covers 14 residues. CDR3 residues: CASSDLGEISPLHF. The CDR3 DNA follows: TGTGCCAGCAGTGACCTAGGGGAGATTTCACCCCTCCACTTT.

The chain couples TRBV2 to TRBJ2-2; D may match TRBD1 or TRBD2 (5 bases each). The length of the CDR3 is 15 residues. Germline CDR1 is SNHLY and CDR2 is FYNNEI. The V gene lost 5 bases and the J gene lost 4 bases, with 14 bases spanning the gap. The CDR3 loop is CASSWRQGGTGELFF. CDR3 nucleotide sequence: TGTGCCAGCAGTTGGAGGCAGGGTGGCACCGGGGAGCTGTTTTTT.

This clonotype was seen only a few times. The V gene is TRBV24-1, the J gene TRBJ2-3; D not certain. CDR1 and CDR2 from the germline V gene are KGHDR and SFDVKD. The V end was cut by 4 bases, the J end by 3 bases, with 10 bases between. The length of the CDR3 is 14 residues. CDR3 amino acids: CATSDPVGTDTQYF. The CDR3 nucleotides read TGTGCCACCAGTGACCCCGTGGGAACAGATACGCAGTATTTT.

Concerning this clonotype itself: At one of its ends the junction is not consistent with the germline gene, which may arise from a read error. The J gene is TRBJ2-3, the V gene TRBV7-8; 8 nucleotides line up with TRBD1. The CDR3 is made up of 11 amino acids. Germline CDR1 SGHVS, CDR2 FQNEAQ. CDR3 nucleotide sequence: TGTGCCAGCAGCTCTCAGGGGGCGACTTCTTTT. This encodes CASSSQGATSF.

This rearrangement joins TRBV7-9 to TRBJ1-2, with D unclear. Trimming stripped 11 bases from V and 8 bases from J, with 15 bases between. The CDR3 consists of 11 residues. In germline, CDR1 is SEHNR, CDR2 FQNEAQ (reference sequence). The CDR3 is CAGLLGVGYTF. DNA of the CDR3: TGTGCCGGCCTCTTGGGTGTAGGCTACACCTTC. Drawing the rest from reference TRBV7-9 and TRBJ1-2, the complete variable domain is DTGVSQNPRHKITKRGQNVTFRCDPISEHNRLYWYRQTLGQGPEFLTYFQNEAQLEKSRLLSDRFSAERPKGSFSTLEIQRTEQGDSAMYLCAGLLGVGYTFGSGTRLTVV.

The chain recombines TRBV7-9 with TRBJ2-7; D is possibly TRBD1 or TRBD2 (6 bases each). V was trimmed by 1 base and J by 6 bases, leaving 19 bases between them. Germline CDR1 SEHNR, CDR2 FQNEAQ (reference sequence). This CDR3 spans 16 amino acids. The CDR3 nucleotides read TGTGCCAGCAGCTTAGTCCCCGGGGGCGTAAGAGGCGAGCAGTACTTC. This encodes CASSLVPGGVRGEQYF.

This clonotype has at least ten counts. The CDR3 spells CASSYVDRGAAEAFF. CDR3 DNA: TGTGCCAGCAGTTACGTAGACAGGGGGGCCGCTGAAGCTTTCTTT. The genes are TRBV6-5 and TRBJ1-1, with 9 nucleotides matching TRBD1. The germline gives CDR1 MNHEY, CDR2 SVGAGI. V gave up 2 bases and J gave up 6 bases; unmatched junction bases: 7. The CDR3 is 15 residues long.

This chain connects TRBV12-3 or TRBV12-4 to TRBJ2-7, with D hard to call. Trimming shortened V by 6 bases and J by 3 bases, and 18 bases separated the two germline ends. The CDR3 is made up of 15 amino acids. The CDR3 spells CASRSLDVLNYEQYF. The DNA for the CDR3 is TGTGCCAGCAGATCTCTAGATGTTTTGAACTACGAGCAGTACTTC.

The chain employs TRBV20-1 and TRBJ2-1; D might be TRBD1 or TRBD2, each matching 7 bases. Trimming stripped 8 bases from V and 9 bases from J, with 20 bases between. The CDR3 is 13 residues long. Germline loops: CDR1 DFQATT, CDR2 SNEGSKA (reference sequence). The CDR3 loop reads CSFGVGGDSEQFF. The CDR3, as DNA: TGCAGTTTCGGCGTTGGGGGGGACAGTGAGCAGTTCTTC.

In this sample, this clonotype turned up many times. The chain has TRBV10-1 and TRBJ2-7; no clear D gene. CDR1 and CDR2 (germline): WNHNN, SYGVQD (reference sequence). With 9 bases removed from V and 2 bases from J, the gap between germline ends came to 11 bases. This CDR3 has 12 amino acids. CDR3 sequence reads: CARKGLTYEQYF. The DNA of the CDR3 is TGCGCCAGGAAAGGGCTAACCTACGAGCAGTACTTC.

The chain couples TRBV7-2 to TRBJ2-7, with D unclear. Trimming cost V 1 base and J 3 bases, with 13 bases left between them. CDR1 and CDR2 (germline): SGHTA, FQGNSA. CDR3 length: 15 residues. The CDR3, as DNA: TGTGCCAGCAGCTTAGGTTTCGGGTTCGACTACGAGCAGTACTTC. It codes for CASSLGFGFDYEQYF.

The chain is built from TRBV6-1 and TRBJ1-5, with TRBD1 matching 9 bases. The CDR3 totals 16 residues. CDR1 and CDR2 from the germline V gene are MNHNS and SASEGT. The J segment lost 4 bases and the V segment lost 6 bases, leaving 10 bases of the junction unmatched. In DNA form, the CDR3 reads TGTGCCAGCAGAACTACGGGACAGGGAATTAATCAGCCCCAGCATTTT. It codes for CASRTTGQGINQPQHF.